This entry concerns a single T cell receptor beta chain. Amplification of TCR beta CDR3 regions was performed using RNA transcripts as template. With the HTBI primer set, the TCR CDR3 went through a first round of RT-PCR. Using its own MiXCR run on the multiplex PCR reads, TCRdb lists one record per CDR3 protein. The top ten clones hold roughly 30% of a sample with roughly 180,000 distinct CDR3 sequences, approximately 15% of them seen once. Trimming shortened V by 5 bases and J by 7 bases, and 12 bases separated the two germline ends. The CDR3 is made up of 12 amino acids. Germline values: CDR1 DFQATT, CDR2 SNEGSKA (reference sequence). This sample was included in a study of T cells in Graves' hyperthyroidism and ophthalmopathy. In making diagnoses, clinical symptoms, serum thyroxine and TRAb, thyroid ultrasound and orbital computed tomography were all used.

This chain uses TRBV20-1 with TRBJ1-5; the D is unclear. This clonotype originated in a woman between 45 and 60 years old with Graves' hyperthyroidism. Sequenced input: blood. CDR3 sequence reads: CSARPPGQPQHF. The CDR3, as DNA: TGCAGTGCTCGCCCCCCGGGACAGCCCCAGCATTTT.